Sequencing of this T cell receptor beta chain was carried out in a study of identical twins. The sample holds a few counts of this clonotype. V was pared by 4 bases and J by 5 bases, with 14 bases between. Germline V CDR1 and CDR2: SGHRS, YFSETQ. The CDR3 is 14 residues long. Via MiXCR, TCRdb re-called the 5' RACE reads, giving one row per CDR3 protein. The top ten hold about 12% of the sample, which has approximately 700,000 distinct CDR3 sequences, 15% to 20% seen once. These same records also appear under a second study, on T cells expressing NK-cell markers. That source notes: Repertoires of TCR beta were obtained from T cells sorted as CD3+CD56+NKG2C+, CD3+CD56+NKG2C- and CD3+CD56-NKG2C+. The same clonotypes also predominated in the CD3+CD56-NKG2C+ fraction of a few donors.

The sample was PBMCs. The source is a woman aged 18-29 years in good health. The chain couples TRBV5-1 to TRBJ2-3, with no clear D. The chain's CDR3 is CASSLGLVGDTQYF. The CDR3 DNA is TGCGCCAGCAGCCTCGGTCTAGTGGGAGATACGCAGTATTTT.